A selection of T cell receptor beta chains follows, all from one sample in a study of blood T cells in healthy people across ages. TCRdb itself ran the 5' RACE reads through MiXCR, one entry per CDR3 protein. Counted here are hundreds of thousands of distinct CDR3 sequences, around 54% occurring once; the ten biggest clones make up 30% to 40%. Sample: blood. These receptor sequences come from a man between 60 and 75 years old in good health. Both conserved end residues are part of each CDR3. D genes are given only for firm matches. Clone size, where shown, is once, few, many, or a class for clones that have expanded.

cdr3_nt cdr3_aa clone_size d_call j_call v_call
TGCAGCGTTGAGACTAGCGGGGGGACTGATACGCAGTATTTT CSVETSGGTDTQYF few TRBD2 TRBJ2-3 TRBV29-1
TGTGCCAGCACCGATTCTAGGGGGGGGCAAGAGACCCAGTACTTC CASTDSRGGQETQYF . . TRBJ2-5 TRBV2
TGTGCCATCAGTGATTCTTCGTGGCAGGGGGACCATGGCTACACCTTC CAISDSSWQGDHGYTF . TRBD1 TRBJ1-2 TRBV10-3
TGCGCCAGCAGCTCAACAGGGGGGGACTACGAGCAGTACTTC CASSSTGGDYEQYF . . TRBJ2-7 TRBV5-1
TGTGCCAGCAGCCAACAGGGCGCTCCCTACGAGCAGTACTTC CASSQQGAPYEQYF . . TRBJ2-7 TRBV3-1
TGCAGTGCTAGCGGGACAGGGGTCCCCAAAAACATTCAGTACTTC CSASGTGVPKNIQYF . TRBD1 TRBJ2-4 TRBV20-1
TGTGCCAGCAGCCTAGGACATATCCAAAATTCACCCCTCCACTTT CASSLGHIQNSPLHF . . TRBJ1-6 TRBV7-9
TGTGCCAGCAGCGTTGGGACATTGAACACTGAAGCTTTCTTT CASSVGTLNTEAFF . . TRBJ1-1 TRBV9
TGTGCCAGCAGCCCGGGGGTTGGCTACGAGCAGTACTTC CASSPGVGYEQYF many . TRBJ2-7 TRBV5-4
TGTGCCAGCAGCCAGTGGGGAACAGGAGGTCCTTCCGAGCAGTACTTC CASSQWGTGGPSEQYF . . TRBJ2-7 TRBV6-4
TGTGCCATCACCGACGGACTAGCTGGCGAGCAGTACTTC CAITDGLAGEQYF . TRBD2 TRBJ2-7 TRBV10-3
TGTGCCAGCTCGCCGACCTACAGGGACCCTAACTATGGCTACACCTTC CASSPTYRDPNYGYTF . . TRBJ1-2 TRBV18
TGTGCCAGCAGTCCCATGCCGCGCGCAGATACGCAGTATTTT CASSPMPRADTQYF . . TRBJ2-3 TRBV12-3/TRBV12-4
TGCGCCAGCGCTGGGCGCTCCGAGGAGACCCAGTACTTC CASAGRSEETQYF . . TRBJ2-5 TRBV5-1
TGTGCCAGCAGCGCAGGGACAGGGGGCATGCCTAATGAAAAACTGTTTTTT CASSAGTGGMPNEKLFF . TRBD1 TRBJ1-4 TRBV9
TGCAGCGTTGAAGTTTCGGGTTCAAACTATGGCTACACCTTC CSVEVSGSNYGYTF . . TRBJ1-2 TRBV29-1
TGTGCCAGCTCACAAACAGATTACGAGCAGTACTTC CASSQTDYEQYF few . TRBJ2-7 TRBV18
TGTGCCACCAGCAGAGAGACAGGGAACAACTATGGCTACACCTTC CATSRETGNNYGYTF . TRBD1 TRBJ1-2 TRBV15
TGTGCCAGCAGCTTATCGGGGGGTTACGAGACCCAGTACTTC CASSLSGGYETQYF . TRBD2 TRBJ2-5 TRBV7-2
TGTGCCAGCAGCACTCGACAGGGTAAGGACAATGAGCAGTTCTTC CASSTRQGKDNEQFF once TRBD1 TRBJ2-1 TRBV9
TGCAGTGCTATGAGCGGGGGGGCCTACAATGAGCAGTTCTTC CSAMSGGAYNEQFF . TRBD2 TRBJ2-1 TRBV20-1
TGCGCCAGCAGCTCGGCCGGTCAGGGTGCCTACGAGCAGTACTTC CASSSAGQGAYEQYF . . TRBJ2-7 TRBV5-1
TGCGCCAGCAGCCAAATAGTGAGAGGCTACAATGAGCAGTTCTTC CASSQIVRGYNEQFF . . TRBJ2-1 TRBV4-3
TGTGCCGGCAGTCACGGACAGGGGGCAGATACGCAGTATTTT CAGSHGQGADTQYF . TRBD1 TRBJ2-3 TRBV12-3/TRBV12-4
TGTGCCACCAGCAGAGCGGGCGCAAACACTGAAGCTTTCTTT CATSRAGANTEAFF . . TRBJ1-1 TRBV15
TGTGCCAGCAGTTTCACAGGGTGGTCCTACGAGCAGTACTTC CASSFTGWSYEQYF few . TRBJ2-7 TRBV27